Presented here are 10 T cell receptor beta chains from one specimen sequenced in a study of regulatory T cells in long-lasting Graves disease (dated by TCRdb to the early 2020s). What this sample's time point label stands for: newly diagnosed GD, antithyroid drugs for less than 3 months. For both TCR sequencing and RNA sequencing, RNA was extracted from PBMCs using TRIzol. The library was produced with multiplex PCR. Sequencing was performed on an Illumina HiSeq 4000. To build TCR beta libraries, CDR3 regions were amplified by Arm-PCR using iRepertoire HTBI primers. TCRdb reran the public reads through fastp at Q25 and MiXCR, keeping productive beta chains. CDR3 protein duplicates are merged, each entry listing the most common genes and DNA. The sample table shows 300,000 to 400,000 distinct CDR3 sequences, and approximately 20% are seen once. About 40% of the sample comes from the top ten. The specimen comprised peripheral blood mononuclear cells (PBMCs), sampled at new diagnosis, from a patient treated with antithyroid drugs. The receptor set was obtained from a female donor with Graves disease.

Many counts were recorded for this clonotype. V usage is TRBV24-1 and J usage is TRBJ2-5; 9 bases map to TRBD1. Germline assignment: CDR1 KGHDR and CDR2 SFDVKD. CDR3 length equals 17 residues. Trimming took 3 bases from V and 4 from J; bases not matched to a gene: 11. As DNA, the CDR3 is TGTGCCACCAGTGATGCCCCCGGGACAGGGACGGGAGAGACCCAGTACTTC. Its translation is CATSDAPGTGTGETQYF.

This clonotype was seen ten or more times. In DNA, the CDR3 is TGTGCCAGCAGTTTAGCGGGAGGGCAGCATAGCAATCAGCCCCAGCATTTT. Its translation: CASSLAGGQHSNQPQHF. The V and J genes are TRBV12-3 or TRBV12-4 and TRBJ1-5; D is ambiguous. This CDR3 comprises 17 residues. V lost 0 bases and J 0 bases, leaving 12 bases between the germline ends.

V and J are TRBV3-1 and TRBJ1-4, with D possibly TRBD1 on 5 matching bases. Germline V gives CDR1 LGHDT, CDR2 YNNKEL (reference sequence). CDR3 length: 15 residues. Trimming cost V 3 bases and J 8 bases, with 16 bases left between them. Here the CDR3 reads CASSQFQGRVEKLFF. The CDR3 DNA follows: TGTGCCAGCAGCCAGTTCCAGGGAAGGGTGGAAAAACTGTTTTTT. The variable domain in full, with the rest retrieved from reference TRBV3-1 and TRBJ1-4, is DTAVSQTPKYLVTQMGNDKSIKCEQNLGHDTMYWYKQDSKKFLKIMFSYNNKELIINETVPNRFSPKSPDKAHLNLHINSLELGDSAVYFCASSQFQGRVEKLFFGSGTQLSVL.

This clonotype was seen many times. The chain combines TRBV20-1 with TRBJ1-5, with TRBD1 identical over 9 bases. Unmatched junction bases numbered 8, after V lost 5 bases and J lost 6 bases. CDR3 length: 14 residues. Germline V lookup: CDR1 DFQATT, CDR2 SNEGSKA (reference sequence). The CDR3 bases are TGCAGTGCTTCCCCCGGGACAGGGTTTCAGCCCCAGCATTTT. Translation: CSASPGTGFQPQHF.

In this sample, this clonotype turned up many times. The chain recombines TRBV2 with TRBJ2-2; D is undetermined. This CDR3 has 12 amino acids. V gave up 11 bases and J gave up 6 bases, with 13 bases separating them. Germline V gene sequence: CDR1 SNHLY, CDR2 FYNNEI. The CDR3 loop reads CAREKGAGELFF. DNA for the CDR3: TGTGCCCGCGAGAAAGGCGCCGGGGAGCTGTTTTTT.

This clonotype was recorded many times. The V and J genes are TRBV5-1 and TRBJ2-7; 12 nucleotides match TRBD2. The ends lost 0 bases at V and 3 bases at J; junction bases unmatched: 1. Germline loops: CDR1 SGHRS, CDR2 YFSETQ. The CDR3 has 15 residues. The CDR3 spells CASSLELAGGYEQYF. DNA of the CDR3: TGCGCCAGCAGCTTGGAACTAGCGGGAGGCTACGAGCAGTACTTC.

This chain connects TRBV9 to TRBJ2-5; 8 nucleotides match TRBD2. The CDR3 has 18 amino acids. V trimming: 4 bases; J trimming: 7 bases; junction bases outside the gene matches: 21. Per the germline V gene, CDR1 is SGDLS and CDR2 is YYNGEE. CDR3 loop: CASSTPRAGGGGSGTQYF. DNA of the CDR3: TGTGCCAGCAGCACCCCCCGGGCGGGAGGAGGGGGGTCGGGGACCCAGTACTTC.

This clonotype was recorded a few times. The chain has TRBV27 and TRBJ2-2; D unclear. In germline, CDR1 is MNHEY, CDR2 SMNVEV (reference sequence). V was pared by 7 bases and J by 2 bases, with 14 bases between. This CDR3 is built from 15 residues. CDR3 coding DNA: TGTGCCAGCACCTCGTGGGTCGTAAACACCGGGGAGCTGTTTTTT. Residues: CASTSWVVNTGELFF.

This clonotype was detected ten times or more. The gene calls are TRBV6-2 or TRBV6-3 and TRBJ2-7, with D perhaps matching TRBD1 (5 bases). This CDR3 comprises 14 residues. CDR1 and CDR2 from the germline V gene are MNHEY and SVGEGT. V was trimmed by 3 bases and J by 5 bases, leaving 14 bases between them. The CDR3 DNA reads TGTGCCAGCAGTTATAGGGGCCCTCGGGACGAGCAGTACTTC. Translation gives CASSYRGPRDEQYF.

This clonotype was counted ten times or more. This rearrangement joins TRBV7-2 to TRBJ1-2; 9 nucleotides align to TRBD1. Germline lookup yields CDR1 SGHTA and CDR2 FQGNSA. This CDR3 has 13 residues. The V gene end was trimmed by 5 bases and the J gene end by 10 bases; junction bases not matched to a gene: 8. The CDR3 loop reads CASSRRQGGVYTF. Here the CDR3 DNA reads TGTGCCAGCAGCCGACGACAGGGGGGAGTCTACACCTTC.